These 27 T cell receptor beta chains were all obtained from the same sample, sequenced in a study of regulatory T cells in long-lasting Graves disease. Arm-PCR of CDR3 regions with iRepertoire HTBI primers generated TCR beta libraries. TCRdb processed the multiplex PCR reads anew with MiXCR; each CDR3 protein has one entry. The profile covers about 620,000 distinct CDR3 sequences, with about 15% appearing a single time and around a sixth taken by the ten largest. Noted time point: newly diagnosed GD, antithyroid drugs for less than 3 months. The TCR library was made from RNA extracted from PBMCs. A further study also used this sample, focusing on T cells in Graves' hyperthyroidism and ophthalmopathy.

The source material was peripheral blood mononuclear cells (PBMCs), sampled at new diagnosis, from a patient treated with antithyroid drugs. Every receptor here comes from a woman aged 30 to 39 with Graves disease.

V is TRBV27 and J is TRBJ1-6; 7 bases are a match to TRBD1. The CDR3 totals 14 residues. The J segment lost 6 bases and the V segment lost 8 bases, leaving 7 bases of the junction unmatched. Germline values: CDR1 MNHEY, CDR2 SMNVEV (reference sequence). The CDR3 protein is CASSGGFRNSPLHF. The CDR3 nucleotides read TGTGCCAGCTCAGGGGGGTTCCGTAATTCACCCCTCCACTTT.

Remarks on this clonotype: A read error is possible here, since a much larger clone lies one base away. The rearrangement links TRBV3-1 to TRBJ2-1; D gene unclear. V was pared by 4 bases and J by 10 bases, with 26 bases between. The CDR3 has 17 residues. The germline gives CDR1 LGHDT, CDR2 YNNKEL (reference sequence). The CDR3 DNA reads as TGTGCCAGCAGCCGACGTAAGGGCGCGGTCGGTATCTCCGAGCAGTTCTTC. It is translated as CASSRRKGAVGISEQFF.

Ten or more counts support this clonotype. This chain connects TRBV18 to TRBJ1-1, with TRBD1 matching 8 bases. The germline V gene has CDR1 KGHSH and CDR2 LQKENI. J was trimmed by 3 bases and V by 2 bases; bases with no gene match: 8. The CDR3 runs 16 residues. Here the CDR3 DNA reads TGTGCCAGCTCACCAAGGCGGACAGGGTCGGACACTGAAGCTTTCTTT. This encodes CASSPRRTGSDTEAFF.

With respect to this clonotype: Its ends do not fully match the called genes, so a read error is possible. This chain's CDR3 is CASSSGEGYQETQCF. The CDR3 DNA reads as TGTGCCAGCAGCTCCGGAGAGGGATACCAAGAGACCCAGTGCTTC. This chain joins TRBV5-6 and TRBJ2-5; TRBD2 might be the D (5 bases). Germline V gene lookup returns CDR1 SGHDT and CDR2 YYEEEE. The CDR3 has 15 amino acids.

Note on this clonotype: Being one base from a much bigger clone, this may be a read error. This CDR3 reads CAISGSNNQPQHF. The CDR3 nucleotides are TGTGCCATCAGTGGGTCCAACAATCAGCCCCAGCATTTT. This sequence joins TRBV10-3 and TRBJ1-5; D is unresolved. The CDR3 runs 13 residues. CDR1 is ENHRY and CDR2 is SYGVKD in the germline V gene. Trimming stripped 4 bases from V and 3 bases from J, with 7 bases between.

Many counts were recorded for this clonotype. This chain joins TRBV11-1 and TRBJ1-1, with D hard to call. Germline CDR1 is SGHAT and CDR2 is FQDESV (reference sequence). This CDR3 comprises 14 residues. The germline V and J ends were trimmed by 5 bases and 1 base, with 11 bases remaining between them. The CDR3 loop is CASSPWASNTEAFF. As DNA, the CDR3 is TGTGCCAGCAGCCCTTGGGCGTCGAACACTGAAGCTTTCTTT.

The J gene is TRBJ1-3, the V gene TRBV6-1; tentative D call: TRBD1 (5 bases). V gave up 1 base and J gave up 4 bases, with 20 bases separating them. The germline gives CDR1 MNHNS, CDR2 SASEGT. CDR3 size: 18 residues. In nucleotides, the CDR3 is TGTGCCAGCAGTGAAGTATTTGGGGGAACTTCAAGAGGAAACACCATATATTTT. Its protein is CASSEVFGGTSRGNTIYF.

This clonotype was recorded many times. This chain uses TRBV20-1 with TRBJ2-5; possibly TRBD2 for D (6 bases). V lost 3 bases and J lost 5, with 19 bases in between. CDR1 DFQATT and CDR2 SNEGSKA come from the germline V gene (reference sequence). The CDR3 has 15 amino acids. CDR3: CSARDSGTPTETQYF. As DNA, the CDR3 is TGCAGTGCTAGGGATTCGGGGACTCCAACGGAGACCCAGTACTTC.

This clonotype was seen at least ten times. This rearrangement joins TRBV28 to TRBJ1-2; D perhaps matches TRBD1 (6 bases). The CDR3 has 14 amino acids. CDR1 MDHEN and CDR2 SYDVKM come from the germline V gene. The V end was cut by 6 bases, the J end by 3 bases, with 14 bases between. The CDR3, as DNA: TGTGCCAGCAGCGCGGCTGGACAGTACTATGGCTACACCTTC. Its translation is CASSAAGQYYGYTF.

This clonotype was detected ten times or more. V usage is TRBV2 and J usage is TRBJ2-3; 14 positions match TRBD2. V lost 1 base to trimming and J lost 7 bases; unmatched junction nucleotides: 4. The CDR3 has 16 amino acids. CDR1 and CDR2 (germline): SNHLY, FYNNEI. In DNA form, the CDR3 reads TGTGCCAGCAGTGAAGGGGGGACTAGCGGGAGTAATACGCAGTATTTT. Translation gives CASSEGGTSGSNTQYF. Supplemented by reference TRBV2 and TRBJ2-3, the full variable domain reads EPEVTQTPSHQVTQMGQEVILRCVPISNHLYFYWYRQILGQKVEFLVSFYNNEISEKSEIFDDQFSVERPDGSNFTLKIRSTKLEDSAMYFCASSEGGTSGSNTQYFGPGTRLTVL.

The V call is TRBV5-1, the J call TRBJ1-4, with 10 bases identical to TRBD1. CDR3 size: 17 residues. With V trimmed by 4 bases and J by 4 bases, 10 bases remained unmatched. Germline CDR1 and CDR2: SGHRS and YFSETQ. The CDR3 DNA reads as TGCGCCAGCAGCCGGGACAGGGGAGGGAGTGATAATGAAAAACTGTTTTTT. Amino acids: CASSRDRGGSDNEKLFF.

V and J are TRBV12-3 or TRBV12-4 and TRBJ1-5; D not certain. The CDR3 length is 13 residues. V lost 4 bases and J 7 bases, leaving 11 bases between the germline ends. CDR3 sequence reads: CASSYSLLQPQHF. In DNA, the CDR3 is TGTGCCAGCAGTTACTCACTTTTGCAGCCCCAGCATTTT.

This clonotype showed up just a few times. The chain recombines TRBV30 with TRBJ1-5; 8 bases are a match to TRBD1. CDR1 GTSNPN and CDR2 SVGIG come from the germline V gene (reference sequence). Trimming at V came to 3 bases and at J to 4 bases, leaving 8 bases not matched to a gene. This CDR3 region has 15 residues. The CDR3 DNA reads TGTGCCTGGAGGTCCGGGACAGGCGGTAATCAGCCCCAGCATTTT. Protein sequence: CAWRSGTGGNQPQHF.

This clonotype was detected only a few times. The gene calls are TRBV19 and TRBJ1-5; no firm D call. V was cut by 3 bases and J by 3 bases, with 15 bases left in between. Germline V gives CDR1 LNHDA, CDR2 SQIVND (reference sequence). This CDR3 contains 16 residues. In DNA, the CDR3 is TGTGCCAGTAGTATGTCTGGCCGGCAAACCAATCAGCCCCAGCATTTT. Amino acids: CASSMSGRQTNQPQHF.

There are a few counts of this clonotype. The J gene is TRBJ1-1, the V gene TRBV9; possibly TRBD1 for D (6 bases). The germline V and J ends were trimmed by 4 bases and 1 base, with 17 bases remaining between them. The CDR3 runs 16 residues. Germline loops: CDR1 SGDLS, CDR2 YYNGEE. Here the CDR3 reads CASSPGPQGRNTEAFF. The CDR3 nucleotides read TGTGCCAGCAGCCCCGGCCCACAGGGAAGGAACACTGAAGCTTTCTTT.

This clonotype showed up many times. The chain carries TRBV3-1 and TRBJ2-3, with D maybe TRBD1 (5 bases). CDR3 length: 13 amino acids. The V end was cut by 1 base, the J end by 7 bases, with 9 bases between. Germline CDR1 is LGHDT and CDR2 is YNNKEL (reference sequence). The DNA for the CDR3 is TGTGCCAGCAGCCAAGCAGACAGCTATACGCAGTATTTT. Amino acid sequence: CASSQADSYTQYF.

This clonotype was detected many times. The gene calls are TRBV2 and TRBJ2-4, with D perhaps matching TRBD1 (6 bases). The CDR3 is 14 residues long. Trimming took off 8 bases at V and 2 bases at J, with 13 bases between the two ends. Looked up from germline, CDR1 is SNHLY and CDR2 is FYNNEI. CDR3 coding DNA: TGTGCCAGCTCTCAACAGGGTTCCAAAAACATTCAGTACTTC. This sequence encodes CASSQQGSKNIQYF.

In this sample, this clonotype turned up a few times. The gene calls are TRBV6-1 and TRBJ2-1, with 7 nucleotides matching TRBD2. V dropped 6 bases and J dropped 5; count of bases not matched to a gene: 4. The length of the CDR3 is 13 residues. Germline values: CDR1 MNHNS, CDR2 SASEGT. The CDR3 region is CASRGGRDNEQFF. CDR3 nucleotide sequence: TGTGCCAGCAGAGGCGGGAGAGACAATGAGCAGTTCTTC.

The sample holds a few counts of this clonotype. The chain uses TRBV30 and TRBJ2-1; TRBD2 might be the D (6 bases). The CDR3 length is 12 residues. The germline V gene encodes CDR1 GTSNPN and CDR2 SVGIG (reference sequence). Trimming removed 2 bases at V and 8 bases at J, with 10 bases between. The CDR3 coding sequence is TGTGCCTGGAGTAGTCTAGCGCATGAGCAGTTCTTC. Translating it yields CAWSSLAHEQFF.

At least ten counts were recorded for this clonotype. V usage is TRBV7-9 and J usage is TRBJ2-5, with unresolved D. Germline CDR1 reads SEHNR; CDR2 reads FQNEAQ (reference sequence). This CDR3 comprises 12 residues. Trimming removed 2 bases at V and 4 bases at J, with 5 bases between. The CDR3 spells CASSLTIETQYF. The CDR3 nucleotides read TGTGCCAGCAGCTTAACGATAGAGACCCAGTACTTC.

The rearrangement uses TRBV27 and TRBJ2-1; maybe TRBD2 (6 bases). The V end lost 1 base, the J end lost 10 bases, and 17 bases lay between the germline ends. Looked up from germline, CDR1 is MNHEY and CDR2 is SMNVEV (reference sequence). The CDR3 contains 15 residues. CDR3 residues: CASSLWREVPGEQFF. CDR3 DNA sequence: TGTGCCAGCAGTTTATGGAGGGAGGTACCTGGGGAGCAGTTCTTC.

The rearrangement uses TRBV9 and TRBJ1-6, with D possibly matching TRBD1 (5 bases). This CDR3 comprises 15 residues. V dropped 5 bases and J dropped 9 bases, with 18 bases sitting between them. Germline-derived CDR1 and CDR2 are SGDLS and YYNGEE. This chain's CDR3 is CASSRAGISVSPLHF. DNA of the CDR3: TGTGCCAGCAGTAGAGCAGGGATAAGTGTTTCACCCCTCCACTTT.

The rearrangement uses TRBV10-3 and TRBJ2-1; possibly TRBD1 or TRBD2 for D (5 bases each). CDR3 size: 15 residues. Germline lookup yields CDR1 ENHRY and CDR2 SYGVKD. V gave up 6 bases and J gave up 7 bases, with 19 bases separating them. This chain's CDR3 is CAIRRDLTFGNEQFF. The CDR3 DNA follows: TGTGCCATCAGACGGGACCTAACTTTTGGGAATGAGCAGTTCTTC.

The table lists this clonotype with many counts. The chain joins TRBV7-8 to TRBJ1-5; D is ambiguous. The CDR3 covers 16 residues. Germline loops: CDR1 SGHVS, CDR2 FQNEAQ. V gave up 1 base and J gave up 3 bases, with 13 bases separating them. The CDR3 loop reads CASSLVRWAPNQPQHF. CDR3 in DNA: TGTGCCAGCAGCTTAGTACGATGGGCGCCCAATCAGCCCCAGCATTTT.

This clonotype was detected many times. This chain connects TRBV28 to TRBJ2-1, with D perhaps matching TRBD1 or TRBD2 (7 bases each). The V and J ends lost 6 bases and 3 bases respectively, with 24 bases between them. The CDR3 loop spans 18 amino acids. Germline CDR1 MDHEN, CDR2 SYDVKM. CDR3 coding DNA: TGTGCCAGCAGCTTTAGGGGGCGGGAGCAGGCTATCTACAATGAGCAGTTCTTC. Its translation is CASSFRGREQAIYNEQFF.

This clonotype has more than one count but fewer than ten. The chain carries TRBV5-4 and TRBJ2-7; TRBD2 aligns across 9 bases. The V gene end was trimmed by 2 bases and the J gene end by 2 bases; junction bases not matched to a gene: 5. This CDR3 region has 15 residues. Germline V gives CDR1 SGHNT, CDR2 YYREEE (reference sequence). CDR3 protein: CASSFSLAGAYEQYF. In nucleotides, the CDR3 is TGTGCCAGCAGCTTCTCACTAGCGGGCGCCTACGAGCAGTACTTC.

This clonotype appeared many times. The CDR3 loop reads CATMKTGANYGYTF. As DNA, the CDR3 is TGTGCCACCATGAAGACAGGGGCTAACTATGGCTACACCTTC. This rearrangement joins TRBV27 to TRBJ1-2, with 8 positions matching TRBD1. The CDR3 extends over 14 amino acids. Unmatched junction bases numbered 7, after V lost 10 bases and J lost 0 bases. Germline V gene sequence: CDR1 MNHEY, CDR2 SMNVEV (reference sequence).